This T cell receptor (beta chain) was identified in a study of blood T cell repertoires in COVID-19. For the study at large: COVID-19 samples collected from the United States, Italy and Spain covered acute and convalescent phases.

Germline CDR1 reads ENHRY; CDR2 reads SYGVKD. V gave up 6 bases and J gave up 0 bases; unmatched junction bases: 2. The CDR3 runs 15 residues. Per the original data handling: Amplification of reference gene primers provided the estimated nucleated cell counts. The protocol was immunoSEQ multiplex PCR, while the TCRdb copy is restricted to in-frame clones and leaves out a portion. V, J and clone size were drawn from that table, and D and trimming were deduced from the DNA. The data contain some 320,000 clones, 85% of them singletons. Participant-reported clinical history was the basis for cohort assignment. Exposed participants came across a COVID-19 case within 2 weeks before study entry.

The clonotype comes from a young woman who had been exposed to COVID-19. The sequenced sample was PBMCs or T cells enriched from blood (not recorded which). The rearrangement joins TRBV10-3 to TRBJ2-3; TRBD2 matches 11 bases. The CDR3 here is CAIRASGGSTDTQYF. CDR3 bases: TGTGCCATCAGGGCTAGCGGGGGGAGCACAGATACGCAGTATTTT.